This TCR beta chain was sequenced during a study of T cells in Graves' hyperthyroidism and ophthalmopathy. Amplification targeted TCR beta CDR3 regions from RNA transcripts. During a first-round RT-PCR of the TCR CDR3, the HTBI primer set was used. TCRdb reprocessed the multiplex PCR reads with MiXCR, giving one entry per CDR3 protein. The data contain approximately 710,000 distinct CDR3 sequences, roughly 17% of them singletons. The CDR3 sequence is 16 residues long. Germline V gene data show CDR1 as MGHRA and CDR2 as YSYEKL. The J segment lost 4 bases and the V segment lost 2 bases, leaving 4 bases of the junction unmatched. This clonotype was counted only a few times.

The origin of this receptor is a man aged 45-60 years with Graves' hyperthyroidism. The sequencing sample was made of blood. The chain couples TRBV4-1 to TRBJ2-1; 11 nucleotides align to TRBD2. The CDR3 protein is CASSQFLAGGYNEQFF. CDR3 in DNA: TGCGCCAGCAGCCAATTTTTAGCGGGAGGGTACAATGAGCAGTTCTTC.